This is a list of T cell receptor beta chains from one sample in a study of T-cell memory formation after mild COVID-19. TCRdb ran MiXCR on the 5' RACE reads and lists one entry per CDR3 protein. Among almost 350,000 distinct CDR3 sequences listed, 20% to 25% were seen once. The sequencing sample was made of PBMCs or a T cell subset sorted from them (not recorded which). All receptors derive from a man in his late teens or twenties who had mild COVID-19 (a few samples of this study predate the infection). Cell type and time point are not known. The CDR3 runs from the conserved cysteine through the conserved F or W. A D gene is named only where the DNA matches it firmly. Size is stated for part of the rows, as once, few or many counts, or as a class when the clone is expanded.

CDR3aa: CASRAPGRETQYF; CDR3nt: TGTGCCAGCAGAGCCCCGGGGAGAGAGACCCAGTACTTC; d_gene: .; abundance: .; v_gene: TRBV25-1; j_gene: TRBJ2-5
CDR3aa: CAGMGETDTQYF; CDR3nt: TGTGCCGGGATGGGCGAGACAGATACGCAGTATTTT; d_gene: .; abundance: .; v_gene: TRBV6-1; j_gene: TRBJ2-3
CDR3aa: CASTLGSEQFF; CDR3nt: TGTGCCAGCACCCTCGGGAGTGAGCAGTTCTTC; d_gene: .; abundance: few; v_gene: TRBV12-3/TRBV12-4; j_gene: TRBJ2-1
CDR3aa: CASSRYRDGSPYEQYF; CDR3nt: TGTGCCAGCAGTCGTTATCGGGACGGGTCCCCCTACGAGCAGTACTTC; d_gene: .; abundance: .; v_gene: TRBV6-5; j_gene: TRBJ2-7
CDR3aa: CASSLQGHTEAFF; CDR3nt: TGCGCCAGCAGCCTTCAGGGTCACACTGAAGCTTTCTTT; d_gene: .; abundance: .; v_gene: TRBV4-1; j_gene: TRBJ1-1
CDR3aa: CASSVGLAASTDTQYF; CDR3nt: TGTGCCAGCAGCGTAGGACTAGCGGCTAGCACAGATACGCAGTATTTT; d_gene: TRBD2; abundance: .; v_gene: TRBV9; j_gene: TRBJ2-3
CDR3aa: CASSPLGQGGETQYF; CDR3nt: TGTGCCAGCTCACCACTAGGACAGGGCGGAGAGACCCAGTACTTC; d_gene: TRBD1; abundance: few; v_gene: TRBV18; j_gene: TRBJ2-5
CDR3aa: CASSFFVPGQGSSPLHF; CDR3nt: TGTGCCAGCAGCTTTTTTGTTCCGGGACAGGGGAGTTCACCCCTCCACTTT; d_gene: TRBD1; abundance: .; v_gene: TRBV5-6; j_gene: TRBJ1-6
CDR3aa: CASSAGGRETQYF; CDR3nt: TGTGCCAGCAGCGCGGGGGGAAGAGAGACCCAGTACTTC; d_gene: TRBD2; abundance: .; v_gene: TRBV9; j_gene: TRBJ2-5
CDR3aa: CASSIGTDYGYTF; CDR3nt: TGCGCCAGCAGCATCGGGACAGATTATGGCTACACCTTC; d_gene: TRBD1; abundance: .; v_gene: TRBV5-1; j_gene: TRBJ1-2
CDR3aa: CASSGLAGDDQPQHF; CDR3nt: TGTGCCAGCTCCGGACTGGCAGGGGACGATCAGCCCCAGCATTTT; d_gene: .; abundance: few; v_gene: TRBV18; j_gene: TRBJ1-5
CDR3aa: CASSFAGGMQETQYF; CDR3nt: TGTGCCAGCAGCTTTGCGGGCGGGATGCAAGAGACCCAGTACTTC; d_gene: .; abundance: .; v_gene: TRBV7-6; j_gene: TRBJ2-5
CDR3aa: CASSRTSSANNEQFF; CDR3nt: TGTGCCAGCAGTCGGACTAGCTCAGCCAACAATGAGCAGTTCTTC; d_gene: TRBD2; abundance: .; v_gene: TRBV12-3/TRBV12-4; j_gene: TRBJ2-1
CDR3aa: CASSSPGLQGNIQYF; CDR3nt: TGCGCCAGCAGCTCCCCGGGGTTGCAGGGAAACATTCAGTACTTC; d_gene: .; abundance: .; v_gene: TRBV5-1; j_gene: TRBJ2-4
CDR3aa: CASSRQGAAETQYF; CDR3nt: TGTGCCAGCAGCCGCCAGGGGGCAGCCGAGACCCAGTACTTC; d_gene: TRBD1; abundance: .; v_gene: TRBV5-4; j_gene: TRBJ2-5
CDR3aa: CSVESRTLYGYTF; CDR3nt: TGCAGCGTTGAGTCCCGTACCCTTTATGGCTACACCTTC; d_gene: .; abundance: .; v_gene: TRBV29-1; j_gene: TRBJ1-2
CDR3aa: CASTMGGAGETQYF; CDR3nt: TGTGCCAGCACCATGGGGGGGGCGGGAGAGACCCAGTACTTC; d_gene: .; abundance: .; v_gene: TRBV12-3/TRBV12-4; j_gene: TRBJ2-5
CDR3aa: CASSPSGASNEKLFF; CDR3nt: TGTGCCAGCAGCCCCTCGGGAGCTAGTAATGAAAAACTGTTTTTT; d_gene: .; abundance: .; v_gene: TRBV9; j_gene: TRBJ1-4
CDR3aa: CASSYSGVMNTEAFF; CDR3nt: TGTGCCAGCAGTTACTCAGGGGTCATGAACACTGAAGCTTTCTTT; d_gene: .; abundance: few; v_gene: TRBV6-5; j_gene: TRBJ1-1
CDR3aa: CASSDGGGLRNTIYF; CDR3nt: TGTGCCAGCAGTGATGGAGGGGGGCTGAGAAACACCATATATTTT; d_gene: .; abundance: .; v_gene: TRBV2; j_gene: TRBJ1-3
CDR3aa: CASSLASGGGNEQFF; CDR3nt: TGTGCCAGCAGTTTGGCGAGCGGGGGGGGCAATGAGCAGTTCTTC; d_gene: TRBD2; abundance: few; v_gene: TRBV27; j_gene: TRBJ2-1
CDR3aa: CASSRDTYEQYF; CDR3nt: TGTGCCAGCAGCCGGGACACCTACGAGCAGTACTTC; d_gene: .; abundance: .; v_gene: TRBV6-5; j_gene: TRBJ2-7
CDR3aa: CASSFGGGDYEQYF; CDR3nt: TGTGCCAGCTCCTTTGGCGGGGGGGACTACGAGCAGTACTTC; d_gene: TRBD2; abundance: few; v_gene: TRBV6-5; j_gene: TRBJ2-7
CDR3aa: CASSYKSGTGGEAFF; CDR3nt: TGTGCCAGCAGTTACAAGTCGGGGACAGGGGGCGAAGCTTTCTTT; d_gene: TRBD1; abundance: few; v_gene: TRBV6-5; j_gene: TRBJ1-1
CDR3aa: CASTRGLTRGEQYF; CDR3nt: TGTGCCAGCACCCGGGGCCTAACCAGGGGCGAGCAGTACTTC; d_gene: .; abundance: .; v_gene: TRBV18; j_gene: TRBJ2-7
CDR3aa: CASSPGTSADLAGELFF; CDR3nt: TGTGCCAGCAGCCCAGGGACTTCCGCAGACCTTGCAGGGGAGCTGTTTTTT; d_gene: .; abundance: .; v_gene: TRBV4-2; j_gene: TRBJ2-2
CDR3aa: CSFAIGGQPGDGYTF; CDR3nt: TGCAGCTTTGCCATTGGAGGACAACCAGGCGATGGCTACACCTTC; d_gene: .; abundance: .; v_gene: TRBV29-1; j_gene: TRBJ1-2
CDR3aa: CASRPKPLGQETQYF; CDR3nt: TGTGCCAGCAGACCAAAACCCCTAGGGCAAGAGACCCAGTACTTC; d_gene: .; abundance: .; v_gene: TRBV27; j_gene: TRBJ2-5
CDR3aa: CASSTGGTDTQYF; CDR3nt: TGTGCCAGCAGTACCGGGGGCACAGATACGCAGTATTTT; d_gene: .; abundance: few; v_gene: TRBV7-7; j_gene: TRBJ2-3
CDR3aa: CASSLRSRSQETQYF; CDR3nt: TGCGCCAGCAGCTTGCGGTCTAGGTCACAAGAGACCCAGTACTTC; d_gene: .; abundance: .; v_gene: TRBV5-1; j_gene: TRBJ2-5
CDR3aa: CASSLRPSEQFF; CDR3nt: TGTGCCAGCAGCTTAAGGCCCAGTGAGCAGTTCTTC; d_gene: .; abundance: .; v_gene: TRBV7-9; j_gene: TRBJ2-1
CDR3aa: CSARTPTAGGETQYF; CDR3nt: TGCAGTGCTAGAACCCCCACAGCGGGGGGAGAGACCCAGTACTTC; d_gene: TRBD2; abundance: .; v_gene: TRBV20-1; j_gene: TRBJ2-5
CDR3aa: CASSQNPPDTQYF; CDR3nt: TGTGCCAGCAGCCAGAACCCCCCAGATACGCAGTATTTT; d_gene: .; abundance: few; v_gene: TRBV3-1; j_gene: TRBJ2-3
CDR3aa: CASSPTRDGPAGELFF; CDR3nt: TGTGCCAGCTCTCCGACCCGGGATGGCCCTGCCGGGGAGCTGTTTTTT; d_gene: .; abundance: .; v_gene: TRBV18; j_gene: TRBJ2-2
CDR3aa: CASSQEGQSNYGYTF; CDR3nt: TGCGCCAGCAGCCAAGAAGGGCAGTCGAACTATGGCTACACCTTC; d_gene: .; abundance: .; v_gene: TRBV4-3; j_gene: TRBJ1-2
CDR3aa: CSVGAPQGATFF; CDR3nt: TGCAGCGTCGGGGCTCCCCAGGGGGCGACTTTCTTT; d_gene: TRBD1; abundance: .; v_gene: TRBV29-1; j_gene: TRBJ1-1
CDR3aa: CASSSTVGEQFF; CDR3nt: TGTGCCAGCAGCTCCACGGTAGGCGAGCAGTTCTTC; d_gene: .; abundance: few; v_gene: TRBV11-2; j_gene: TRBJ2-1
CDR3aa: CASSETAEAFF; CDR3nt: TGTGCCAGCAGTGAGACAGCTGAAGCTTTCTTT; d_gene: .; abundance: .; v_gene: TRBV6-2/TRBV6-3; j_gene: TRBJ1-1
CDR3aa: CSARPRGLGQPQHF; CDR3nt: TGCAGTGCTAGGCCGCGGGGGCTTGGGCAACCCCAGCATTTT; d_gene: .; abundance: few; v_gene: TRBV20-1; j_gene: TRBJ1-5
CDR3aa: CASSRGQGSYEQYF; CDR3nt: TGTGCCAGCAGCCGCGGACAGGGTTCGTACGAGCAGTACTTC; d_gene: TRBD1; abundance: once; v_gene: TRBV3-1; j_gene: TRBJ2-7
CDR3aa: CASSYRGGPGYTF; CDR3nt: TGTGCCAGCAGTTACCGCGGGGGCCCTGGCTACACCTTC; d_gene: .; abundance: few; v_gene: TRBV6-2/TRBV6-3; j_gene: TRBJ1-2